This T cell receptor (beta chain) is drawn from a study of post-analysis software for immune sequencing data (dated by TCRdb to the mid-2010s). Describing the broader study: Disease courses on record covered relapsing-remitting, secondary progressive and progressive-relapsing multiple sclerosis, though some patients had no subtype annotation. Patient repertoires were compared against some twelve previously published healthy control repertoires from donors aged roughly 6 to 25 years. A subset of samples was prepared in parallel using single-end sample barcoding, then pooled and co-amplified after Illumina adapter ligation. Study-level results and caveats: The control group was slightly older than the multiple sclerosis patient group. Direct clustering with F measure showed strong co-clustering of samples prepared in the same batch, prompting a batch-effect correction. Patients showed significantly higher frequencies than controls for about 5 TRBV segments, among them TRBV5-6, TRBV5-1 and TRBV20-1. Normalized Chao1 diversity was significantly lower in multiple sclerosis patients than controls, suggesting substantial peripheral T-cell clonal expansion.

The library was built by means of PCR. The run used an Illumina HiSeq 2500. To reduce PCR and sequencing biases, unique molecular identifiers were built into the TCR beta cDNA libraries. Per 1 to 10 million input T cells, approximately 500,000 cDNA molecules were obtained, such that each molecule approximated one T cell. The patient libraries were prepared and sequenced with the same protocol used for the earlier healthy control dataset. Samples belonging to the same batch were prepared together, multiplexed and sequenced on a shared HiSeq lane. The published analysis was carried out like this. Raw barcoded reads were processed with MIGEC, discarding single-read molecular identifier groups before consensus assembly and CDR3 extraction. Clonotype tables were post-analysed with VDJtools, and diversity was normalized by down-sampling all datasets to the smallest sample size. In repertoire overlap clustering, CDR3 amino acid sequences, but not nucleotide sequences, were matched to correct batch-related cross-sample contamination. The public reads were reanalyzed by TCRdb: fastp trimming at Q25, MiXCR alignment, in-frame beta chains only. Each entry is one CDR3 protein sequence, shown with its most common DNA and genes. The V and J calls and clone size are TCRdb's, not the authors'. The sample data list 350,000 to 500,000 distinct CDR3 sequences, and over 30% of these were observed just once. The ten largest clones represent approximately 7.1% of the sample.

To demonstrate the VDJtools post-analysis software, the study profiled TCR beta repertoires from the peripheral blood of about 13 young patients with multiple sclerosis. The patients with multiple sclerosis were children and adolescents between roughly 6 and 15 years of age. Measured from the cysteine to the phenylalanine, the CDR3 is 19 residues long. Only the CDR3 DNA is retained, 57 bases long and in frame from the first base. As encoded in the germline V gene, CDR1 is LGHNA while CDR2 is YSLEER. Here V drops 0 bases and J drops 0 bases, and the junction holds 10 bases not matched to any gene. In its sample, this clonotype was seen a few times. What this receptor recognizes is not known. Base qualities are not recorded, but no much larger clone differs from it by a single base.

The chain was built from TRBV4-3 and TRBJ2-3, and TRBD2 aligns with 9 junction nucleotides. The clonotype comes from a girl aged 2 to 10 with multiple sclerosis. Material: blood. The nucleotide sequence is given as TGCGCCAGCAGCCAAGATTCTCGACCAACTAGCGGGAGCACAGATACGCAGTATTTT. This yields the protein CASSQDSRPTSGSTDTQYF.